This T cell receptor (beta chain) originates from a study of CD8+ T cells in alopecia areata. Isolated RNA was reverse transcribed into cDNA used as the sequencing template. Some clones are missing from TCRdb's copy, which holds only in-frame ones; the method was immunoSEQ multiplex PCR. The table lists about 180,000 clones, over 55% of them singletons. The CDR3 loop spans 13 amino acids. The V and J ends lost 0 bases and 11 bases, in that order; junction bases with no gene match: 7. CDR1 is SQVTM, CDR2 ANQGSEA, per germline. In regard to this clone: What it binds is unknown.

Broader study findings: Normal skin's resident alphabeta T cells are also sequenced in scalp samples.

The source of this sequence is a human donor with alopecia areata. This chain uses TRBV29-1 with TRBJ2-1; 7 bases match TRBD2. The sample in question was CD4+ T cells sorted from blood, obtained at week 0. DNA for the CDR3: TGCAGCGTTGAAGAGCCTCAGCGGGGTAAGCAGTTCTTC. This codes for CSVEEPQRGKQFF.